This TCR beta chain is drawn from a study of CXCR3-negative and CXCR3-positive naive CD8 T cells. Notes on the study in general: TRBV-TRBJ usage was similar across naive CXCR3 subsets but distinct in memory cells. Freshly isolated PBMCs were used in most assays, given partial CXCR3 loss after freezing.

The length of the CDR3 is 17 residues. Each CD8+ T cell subset was flow-sorted in triplicate. Every sort contained around 310,000 cells. With UMI labels, 5' RACE was used to prepare the TRB cDNA libraries. TCRdb reprocessed the 5' RACE reads and reports one entry per CDR3 protein, with no DNA. The repertoire table contains roughly 40,000 distinct CDR3 sequences. Regarding this clonotype: Its antigen is not known.

This chain connects TRBV12-3 or TRBV12-4 to TRBJ2-3; the TCRdb D gene call, TRBD2, has no DNA to confirm it. The sequencing sample was made of memory CD8+ T cells from blood. The receptor's source is a human donor in good health. Some clones in this sample may be carry-over from other donors' samples. CDR3 in amino acids: CASSSTSGGSSTDTQYF.